Shown below are 27 T cell receptor beta chains from a single sample sequenced in a study of glioma-infiltrating T cells. TCR alpha and beta CDR3 regions were amplified from RNA using iRepertoire nested multiplex PCR. MiXCR, applied by TCRdb to the multiplex PCR reads, yields one record per CDR3 protein. Of under 150,000 distinct CDR3 sequences in the sample, about 22% were seen once. Sequenced input: glioma tissue, nonneoplastic brain tissue, or PBMCs (not recorded which). These receptors all stem from a human donor with low-grade glioma or glioblastoma, undergoing nonglioma brain surgery, or in good health (not recorded which).

At least ten counts were recorded for this clonotype. CDR3 DNA sequence: TGTGCCAGCAGTTACCAAGCGGGGGAGTACAATGAGCAGTTCTTC. Encoded protein: CASSYQAGEYNEQFF. The V and J genes are TRBV6-2 or TRBV6-3 and TRBJ2-1, with 8 bases matching TRBD2. This CDR3 region has 15 residues. Germline lookup yields CDR1 MNHEY and CDR2 SVGEGT. V dropped 2 bases and J dropped 4; count of bases not matched to a gene: 4.

This chain connects TRBV19 to TRBJ2-6, with D possibly TRBD1 on 6 matching bases. Trimming removed 5 bases at V and 1 base at J, with 9 bases between. Germline V gene lookup returns CDR1 LNHDA and CDR2 SQIVND (reference sequence). There are 15 residues in the CDR3. The CDR3 loop reads CASSPGQSGANVLTF. DNA for the CDR3: TGTGCCAGTAGTCCTGGACAGTCTGGGGCCAACGTCCTGACTTTC. The full variable domain, completed using reference TRBV19 and TRBJ2-6, is DGGITQSPKYLFRKEGQNVTLSCEQNLNHDAMYWYRQDPGQGLRLIYYSQIVNDFQKGDIAEGYSVSREKKESFPLTVTSAQKNPTAFYLCASSPGQSGANVLTFGAGSRLTVL.

For this clonotype: Because it lacks the conserved phenylalanine or tryptophan at the end, this CDR3 is likely a read error. The DNA is left out, because the CDR3 cannot be placed on it with certainty; the CDR3 is given as TCRdb lists it. The chain carries TRBV7-2 and TRBJ2-1. The CDR3 is 16 residues long, ends included. Per germline, CDR1 SGHTA and CDR2 FQGNSA. CDR3 protein: CASSTSFVSSYNGQFS.

This clonotype was picked up many times. The V and J genes are TRBV6-1 and TRBJ2-1, with TRBD2 matching over 8 bases. The V gene's germline CDR1 is MNHNS and CDR2 SASEGT. Losses at the gene ends were 4 bases for V and 16 bases for J; bases not matched to a gene: 6. CDR3 length: 11 amino acids. CDR3 DNA sequence: TGTGCCAGCAGTGCCGGGGGGGTAGAATTCTTC. Protein: CASSAGGVEFF.

The chain has TRBV11-2 and TRBJ2-1, with 9 bases lining up with TRBD1. V was clipped by 5 bases and J by 5 bases; unmatched bases: 13. This CDR3 contains 17 residues. CDR1 and CDR2 from the germline V gene are SGHAT and FQNNGV. In nucleotides, the CDR3 is TGTGCCAGCAGCCCGTTTTCGACAGGGGGAGTTAACAATGAGCAGTTCTTC. Translation gives CASSPFSTGGVNNEQFF.

The chain carries TRBV18 and TRBJ1-2, with D possibly being TRBD1 (6 bases). V was cut by 4 bases and J by 8 bases, with 17 bases left in between. In germline, CDR1 is KGHSH, CDR2 LQKENI. This CDR3 is built from 14 residues. CDR3 sequence: CASSHPGTSGGYTF. The CDR3 coding sequence is TGTGCCAGCTCACACCCCGGGACAAGTGGGGGCTACACCTTC.

This chain links TRBV6-1 with TRBJ2-3; D is perhaps TRBD1 or TRBD2 (5 bases each). The ends were cut back, 6 bases at V and 2 bases at J, with 12 bases in the middle. The CDR3 is 14 residues long. Germline lookup yields CDR1 MNHNS and CDR2 SASEGT. The CDR3 DNA reads TGTGCCAGCAGACCCTCCGGGACCACAGATACGCAGTATTTT. Translating gives CASRPSGTTDTQYF.

The rearrangement links TRBV18 to TRBJ2-1, with D uncertain. V shed 3 bases and J shed 5 bases, with 14 bases lying between them. The CDR3 extends over 15 amino acids. Germline-derived CDR1 and CDR2 are KGHSH and LQKENI. The CDR3 region is CASSPAGGRDNEQFF. In DNA, the CDR3 is TGTGCCAGCTCACCGGCAGGTGGACGCGACAATGAGCAGTTCTTC.

This clonotype was observed a few times. This chain uses TRBV20-1 with TRBJ2-1, with 8 bases matching TRBD2. The CDR3 sequence is 16 residues long. The V gene's germline CDR1 is DFQATT and CDR2 SNEGSKA (reference sequence). V shed 2 bases, J shed 3 bases, and the junction held 9 bases outside the gene matches. Here the CDR3 reads CSARFTPGGRYNEQFF. CDR3 in DNA: TGCAGTGCTAGATTTACCCCGGGGGGGCGCTACAATGAGCAGTTCTTC.

V usage is TRBV10-3 and J usage is TRBJ1-1, with TRBD1 as a possible D gene (6 bases). The germline CDR1 and CDR2 sequences are ENHRY and SYGVKD. The CDR3 has 13 residues. V was clipped by 5 bases and J by 1 base, with 8 bases between them. The CDR3 nucleotides are TGTGCCATCAGTCAGACAGGGAACACTGAAGCTTTCTTT. It codes for CAISQTGNTEAFF.

J is TRBJ2-7 and V is TRBV7-9; 14 nucleotides line up with TRBD2. Losses at the gene ends were 5 bases for V and 6 bases for J; bases not matched to a gene: 9. The CDR3 runs 16 residues. Per germline, CDR1 SEHNR and CDR2 FQNEAQ (reference sequence). The CDR3 region has the DNA TGTGCCAGCAGCGCCGGGACTAGCGGGGGTTTGTCCGAGCAGTACGTC. This codes for CASSAGTSGGLSEQYV.

This clonotype has a handful of counts. The chain uses TRBV3-1 and TRBJ1-6; tentatively, D is TRBD1 (6 bases). Trimming left V 3 bases short and J 7 bases short, with 16 bases between. The length of the CDR3 is 16 residues. Germline CDR1 reads LGHDT; CDR2 reads YNNKEL (reference sequence). CDR3 coding DNA: TGTGCCAGCAGCCATCCAGGTGGGGGGCGAAATTCACCCCTCCACTTT. Its protein is CASSHPGGGRNSPLHF.

The chain links TRBV7-9 to TRBJ2-7, with TRBD1 identical over 7 bases. The CDR3 contains 15 residues. The ends lost 2 bases at V and 12 bases at J; junction bases unmatched: 16. Germline V gene lookup returns CDR1 SEHNR and CDR2 FQNEAQ (reference sequence). DNA of the CDR3: TGTGCCAGCAGCTTACCTACTCAGGGGGACGCTTTTCGGTACGTC. Encoded protein: CASSLPTQGDAFRYV.

This chain links TRBV29-1 with TRBJ2-1, with D uncertain. CDR3 length: 12 amino acids. V was cut by 6 bases and J by 5 bases, with 11 bases left in between. The germline gives CDR1 SQVTM, CDR2 ANQGSEA. This CDR3 is CSVSQGDNEQFF. The CDR3 DNA reads TGCAGCGTGTCCCAAGGTGACAATGAGCAGTTCTTC.

This clonotype was observed a handful of times. The rearrangement joins TRBV18 to TRBJ2-3; TRBD2 is a possible D gene (6 bases). CDR1 is KGHSH and CDR2 is LQKENI in the germline V gene. V was clipped by 2 bases and J by 1 base, with 10 bases between them. The CDR3 covers 15 residues. The CDR3: CASSPMWGGTDTQYF. CDR3 sequence (DNA): TGTGCCAGCTCACCAATGTGGGGGGGCACAGATACGCAGTATTTT.

This clonotype was counted only a few times. The chain employs TRBV6-6 and TRBJ2-1; possibly TRBD1 for D (6 bases). Trimming removed 2 bases from V and 0 bases from J, with 11 bases in between. Germline lookup yields CDR1 MNHNY and CDR2 SVGAGI (reference sequence). The CDR3 has 16 residues. The CDR3 here is CASSYRTGSSYNEQFF. The CDR3 nucleotides read TGTGCCAGCAGTTACCGCACAGGGTCCTCCTACAATGAGCAGTTCTTC.

J is TRBJ2-5 and V is TRBV4-1; 7 nucleotides line up with TRBD2. The CDR3 has 16 amino acids. CDR1 is MGHRA, CDR2 YSYEKL, per germline. The J segment lost 1 base and the V segment lost 0 bases, leaving 5 bases of the junction unmatched. The CDR3 sequence is CASSQDPGGGQETQYF. Here the CDR3 DNA reads TGCGCCAGCAGCCAAGATCCTGGGGGGGGCCAAGAGACCCAGTACTTC.

Ten or more counts support this clonotype. The rearrangement links TRBV20-1 to TRBJ1-5, with 8 bases identical to TRBD1. This CDR3 has 12 amino acids. Germline V lookup: CDR1 DFQATT, CDR2 SNEGSKA (reference sequence). The trim removed 5 bases at V and 7 bases at J, leaving 4 bases unmatched. CDR3 region: CSASGGYQPQHF. CDR3 in DNA: TGCAGTGCTTCAGGGGGCTACCAGCCCCAGCATTTT.

This clonotype was counted many times. The chain combines TRBV6-1 with TRBJ2-3, with a tentative D call TRBD2 (5 bases). The CDR3 runs to 13 residues. Trimming left V 4 bases short and J 7 bases short, with 12 bases between. Germline values: CDR1 MNHNS, CDR2 SASEGT. In nucleotides, the CDR3 is TGTGCCAGCAGTGCGGACCCGGGGTATACGCAGTATTTT. It yields the protein CASSADPGYTQYF.

This clonotype was counted between two and nine times. J is TRBJ1-4 and V is TRBV6-6, with D possibly TRBD1 on 5 matching bases. Germline CDR1 reads MNHNY; CDR2 reads SVGAGI (reference sequence). There are 15 residues in the CDR3. V was clipped by 0 bases and J by 9 bases, with 14 bases between them. CDR3 coding DNA: TGTGCCAGCAGTTACTCGTTGAGCCAGGGCCAAAAACTGTTTTTT. It encodes CASSYSLSQGQKLFF.

This clonotype has a count of ten or more. J is TRBJ1-5 and V is TRBV6-1, with 10 bases identical to TRBD1. Germline CDR1 is MNHNS and CDR2 is SASEGT. V dropped 7 bases and J dropped 7; count of bases not matched to a gene: 7. The CDR3 runs 14 residues. CDR3 in DNA: TGTGCCAGCAAACGGACAGGGGGGCGACAGCCCCAGCATTTT. Translated: CASKRTGGRQPQHF.

This clonotype was found many times. One junction end disagrees with the germline gene, perhaps due to a read error. The chain's CDR3 is CSAVQGTQYF. CDR3 bases: TGCAGTGCCGTTCAAGGGACCCAGTACTTC. The chain employs TRBV20-1 and TRBJ2-5; D not resolved. The CDR3 consists of 10 residues. Germline lookup yields CDR1 DFQATT and CDR2 SNEGSKA (reference sequence).

V and J are TRBV12-3 or TRBV12-4 and TRBJ1-3; no definite D call. The CDR3 has 15 residues. Between the trimmed V and J ends, which lost 5 bases and 4 bases, there was a span of 15 bases. The CDR3 reads CASSIPPGPGNTIYF. The CDR3 bases are TGTGCCAGCAGTATACCACCGGGTCCGGGAAACACCATATATTTT.

The CDR3 DNA reads as TGCAGTGCGTCTCTGGGCGGGGGATCACAAGAGACCCAGTACTTC. It specifies CSASLGGGSQETQYF. The chain joins TRBV20-1 to TRBJ2-5; TRBD2 aligns across 7 bases. V was pared by 6 bases and J by 2 bases, with 12 bases of the junction left unmatched. Germline V gene sequence: CDR1 DFQATT, CDR2 SNEGSKA (reference sequence). The CDR3 is 15 residues long.

This clonotype has a count of ten or more. The CDR3 reads CSATDYQETQYF. The CDR3 DNA is TGCAGTGCTACGGACTACCAAGAGACCCAGTACTTC. This chain links TRBV20-1 with TRBJ2-5; TRBD2 is a possible D gene (5 bases). The germline V and J ends were trimmed by 4 bases and 0 bases, with 6 bases remaining between them. From germline, CDR1 is DFQATT and CDR2 SNEGSKA (reference sequence). The CDR3 sequence is 12 residues long.

This clonotype was detected only a few times. The CDR3: CASRPKPGGGYTF. For the CDR3, the DNA is TGTGCCAGCAGACCAAAACCTGGAGGGGGCTACACCTTC. The chain carries TRBV6-1 and TRBJ1-2; D is ambiguous. Per the germline V gene, CDR1 is MNHNS and CDR2 is SASEGT. The CDR3 sequence is 13 residues long. V dropped 6 bases and J dropped 8 bases, with 16 bases sitting between them.

This clonotype was recorded a few times. The chain uses TRBV12-3 or TRBV12-4 and TRBJ1-2; D may be TRBD1 (5 bases). V dropped 3 bases and J dropped 8 bases, with 13 bases sitting between them. CDR3 length: 13 amino acids. CDR3 amino acids: CASSFRALGGYTF. The CDR3 bases are TGTGCCAGCAGTTTCAGGGCTTTGGGGGGCTACACCTTC.